This TCR beta chain was captured by sequencing in a study of metastatic and nonmetastatic thyroid tumors. MiXCR was used by TCRdb to re-call the PCR reads. Here the sample spans roughly 40,000 clones, roughly 15% being singletons. Between the trimmed V and J ends, which lost 3 bases and 6 bases, there was a span of 17 bases. Germline V gene sequence: CDR1 MDHEN, CDR2 SYDVKM. The CDR3 sequence is 16 residues long. This clone showed up just a few times. Patients underwent thyroid surgery, and none had received any treatment before it. V and J are TRBV28 and TRBJ2-2; TRBD2 might be the D (7 bases). Material for sequencing was blood. The TCR originated in a female donor with papillary thyroid cancer or a benign thyroid nodule (not recorded which). Some clones in this sample may be carry-over from other donors' samples. This CDR3 is CASSFLRGAESGELFF. CDR3 sequence (DNA): TGTGCCAGCAGTTTCCTCCGGGGGGCCGAATCCGGGGAGCTGTTTTTT.